This T cell receptor (beta chain) was recorded in a study of preoperative IRX-2 immunotherapy in early breast cancer. The CDR3 extends over 14 amino acids. CDR1 and CDR2 (germline): MDHEN, SYDVKM. With 1 base clipped from V and 2 bases from J, the junction kept 1 base outside the gene matches. Sequenced by immunoSEQ multiplex PCR; TCRdb stores in-frame clones only, minus some. Of around 40,000 clones listed, over 85% are singletons. Treatment denoted: preoperative locoregional IRX-2 cytokine immunotherapy. Samples came from a phase Ib trial of preoperative locoregional IRX-2 cytokine immunotherapy. The chain is built from TRBV28 and TRBJ2-7, with 8 bases identical to TRBD2. The receptor was derived from a human donor with breast cancer. Sequencing was performed on tumor tissue, taken after IRX-2 immunotherapy. Here the CDR3 DNA reads TGTGCCAGCAGTTTATCGGGGGGGGCCTACGAGCAGTACTTC. Translating it yields CASSLSGGAYEQYF.